Shown below are 20 T cell receptor beta chains from a single sample sequenced in a study of beta chain features in type 1 diabetes. Expressed TCRB transcripts were sequenced, since all the RNA that had been isolated was reverse transcribed. Repertoires were generated with immunoSEQ multiplex PCR, while TCRdb's copy carries only in-frame clones and drops some. Here the sample spans about 110,000 clones, roughly 40% being singletons. The sequencing input was stem cell memory CD4+ T cells from blood. These receptors all stem from a woman between 18 and 30 years old in good health.

This clone was found a few times. V gene TRBV18 combines with J gene TRBJ2-4; TRBD2 agrees at 7 bases. Trimming removed 2 bases from V and 0 bases from J; junction bases left unmatched: 13. Germline V gene lookup returns CDR1 KGHSH and CDR2 LQKENI. This CDR3 is 19 amino acids long. The CDR3 protein is CASSPTPNSGLLAKNIQYF. CDR3 nucleotide sequence: TGTGCCAGCTCACCAACCCCGAATAGCGGGCTGCTAGCCAAAAACATTCAGTACTTC.

The CDR3 is CASSLLRGTDTGELFF. The CDR3 region has the DNA TGTGCCAGCAGCTTATTGCGGGGGACGGACACCGGGGAGCTGTTTTTT. The rearrangement links TRBV7-9 to TRBJ2-2; 7 bases line up with TRBD2. The CDR3 runs 16 residues. V was clipped by 2 bases and J by 3 bases; unmatched bases: 6. The germline V gene encodes CDR1 SEHNR and CDR2 FQNEAQ (reference sequence).

The chain joins TRBV6-5 to TRBJ2-7; the match to TRBD1 covers 8 bases. The CDR3 length is 14 residues. Germline trimming cut 3 bases from V and 4 bases from J; bases unmatched to any gene: 5. Germline CDR1 reads MNHEY; CDR2 reads SVGAGI. The CDR3 DNA is TGTGCCAGCAGTTATACCGGGACAGGATACGAGCAGTACTTC. Protein product: CASSYTGTGYEQYF.

J is TRBJ2-3 and V is TRBV5-6; weak D call: TRBD2 (5 bases). Germline lookup yields CDR1 SGHDT and CDR2 YYEEEE. CDR3 length equals 13 residues. Between the trimmed V and J ends, which lost 4 bases and 2 bases, there was a span of 8 bases. CDR3 amino acids: CASSRGHTDTQYF. The DNA for the CDR3 is TGTGCCAGCAGCCGGGGTCACACAGATACGCAGTATTTT.

V usage is TRBV5-1 and J usage is TRBJ1-1; a possible D gene is TRBD1 (6 bases). Looked up from germline, CDR1 is SGHRS and CDR2 is YFSETQ. The CDR3 is 13 amino acids. V was cut by 3 bases and J by 3 bases, with 9 bases left in between. CDR3 bases: TGCGCCAGCAGCTGGGGGGGGCACACTGAAGCTTTCTTT. This translates into CASSWGGHTEAFF.

The table lists this clone with a few counts. The chain links TRBV28 to TRBJ2-7, with D unresolved. Germline lookup yields CDR1 MDHEN and CDR2 SYDVKM. There are 13 residues in the CDR3. V was pared by 6 bases and J by 4 bases, with 13 bases between. The CDR3 spells CASSRFSRYEQYF. The DNA for the CDR3 is TGTGCCAGCAGCCGCTTTAGCCGTTACGAGCAGTACTTC.

This clone was counted a few times. The chain couples TRBV30 to TRBJ1-1; D unresolved. The V end lost 0 bases, the J end lost 13 bases, and 15 bases lay between the germline ends. This CDR3 region has 12 residues. Germline lookup yields CDR1 GTSNPN and CDR2 SVGIG (reference sequence). DNA for the CDR3: TGTGCCTGGAGTGTACGAAGGACGGGAGGTTTCTTT. Translating it yields CAWSVRRTGGFF.

This CDR3 reads CASSLPTGYGYTF. DNA for the CDR3: TGCGCCAGCAGCCTTCCTACAGGGTATGGCTACACCTTC. This chain links TRBV5-1 with TRBJ1-2; a possible D gene is TRBD1 (6 bases). V was shortened by 4 bases and J by 5 bases, with 12 bases between the two germline ends. The CDR3 length is 13 residues. The germline gives CDR1 SGHRS, CDR2 YFSETQ.

In the case of this clone: Germline is not matched at one junction end, which may reflect a read error. The chain combines TRBV9 with TRBJ1-2; a possible D gene is TRBD1 (6 bases). The CDR3 consists of 14 residues. Looked up from germline, CDR1 is SGDLS and CDR2 is YYNGEE. The chain's CDR3 is CACSVKQVGTGYTF. The CDR3 coding sequence is TGTGCCTGCAGCGTAAAGCAGGTCGGGACAGGCTACACCTTC.

The chain recombines TRBV7-2 with TRBJ2-7; TRBD2 matches at 9 bases. The CDR3 is 14 amino acids. Germline V lookup: CDR1 SGHTA, CDR2 FQGNSA. V was pared by 2 bases and J by 8 bases, with 7 bases of the junction left unmatched. CDR3 loop: CASSLRLADDKQYF. The CDR3 coding sequence is TGTGCCAGCAGCTTAAGACTAGCGGACGACAAGCAGTACTTC.

This chain connects TRBV6-5 to TRBJ1-2, with D uncertain. The germline V and J ends were trimmed by 2 bases and 4 bases, with 14 bases remaining between them. Germline V CDR1 and CDR2: MNHEY, SVGAGI. This CDR3 spans 15 amino acids. The CDR3 protein is CASSYGLTSFYGYTF. The CDR3 coding sequence is TGTGCCAGCAGTTACGGGCTAACTTCTTTCTATGGCTACACCTTC.

A few counts support this clone. The chain carries TRBV19 and TRBJ2-7; D gene uncertain. Trimming took off 3 bases at V and 3 bases at J, with 6 bases between the two ends. Per the germline V gene, CDR1 is LNHDA and CDR2 is SQIVND (reference sequence). CDR3 length: 12 amino acids. The CDR3 bases are TGTGCCAGTAGTATTAACAGCTACGAGCAGTACTTC. This codes for CASSINSYEQYF.

The chain combines TRBV10-3 with TRBJ2-7; 10 bases agree with TRBD2. Germline loops: CDR1 ENHRY, CDR2 SYGVKD. J was trimmed by 0 bases and V by 7 bases; bases with no gene match: 6. The CDR3 contains 15 residues. The CDR3 DNA sequence: TGTGCCATCATGAAGCGGGAGGGCCTCTCCTACGAGCAGTACTTC. Its translation: CAIMKREGLSYEQYF.

The rearrangement links TRBV6-1 to TRBJ2-7; a possible D gene is TRBD1 (5 bases). Germline assignment: CDR1 MNHNS and CDR2 SASEGT. V was cut by 5 bases and J by 3 bases, with 17 bases left in between. CDR3 size: 15 residues. The DNA for the CDR3 is TGTGCCAGCAGTACACCGCCGCCAGGGCGCTACGAGCAGTACTTC. It yields the protein CASSTPPPGRYEQYF.

This rearrangement joins TRBV6-6 to TRBJ1-5; D gene uncertain. The CDR3 totals 15 residues. The germline V gene has CDR1 MNHNY and CDR2 SVGAGI (reference sequence). Between the trimmed V and J ends, which lost 2 bases and 2 bases, there was a span of 10 bases. The CDR3 spells CASSYGGRGNQPQHF. The CDR3 region has the DNA TGTGCCAGCAGTTACGGCGGTCGGGGCAATCAGCCCCAGCATTTT.

V is TRBV6-5 and J is TRBJ1-2, with a weak D call TRBD1 (6 bases). Germline V gene lookup returns CDR1 MNHEY and CDR2 SVGAGI. Trimming left V 8 bases short and J 4 bases short, with 14 bases between. This CDR3 has 13 amino acids. The CDR3 DNA reads TGTGCCAGCGGACAACAGGGCGGCTATGGCTACACCTTC. Residues: CASGQQGGYGYTF.

This clone was recorded a few times. Different DNA sequences within this sample yield the same CDR3. This chain joins TRBV20-1 and TRBJ2-7; no clear D gene. Trimming shortened V by 1 base and J by 4 bases, and 5 bases separated the two germline ends. Germline lookup yields CDR1 DFQATT and CDR2 SNEGSKA (reference sequence). This CDR3 has 11 residues. The CDR3 nucleotides read TGCAGTGCTAGAGGTCTTTACGAGCAGTACTTC. Translation gives CSARGLYEQYF.

The V and J genes are TRBV9 and TRBJ2-5, with TRBD1 matching over 9 bases. With the DNA end fitting TRBJ2-7 better, the J assignment may be wrong. The length of the CDR3 is 15 residues. In germline, CDR1 is SGDLS, CDR2 YYNGEE. CDR3 in amino acids: CASSASRDRAYEQYF. DNA for the CDR3: TGTGCCAGCAGCGCATCACGGGACAGGGCCTACGAGCAGTACTTC.

This clone was picked up one time. The chain couples TRBV28 to TRBJ1-5; D ambiguous. The CDR3 extends over 12 amino acids. CDR1 is MDHEN, CDR2 SYDVKM, per germline. Trimming removed 3 bases from V and 6 bases from J, with 6 bases in between. CDR3 loop: CASSFGGQPQHF. DNA of the CDR3: TGTGCCAGCAGTTTCGGTGGTCAGCCCCAGCATTTT.

CDR3 sequence: CASSLVEGVYEQYF. The CDR3 coding sequence is TGTGCCAGCAGCTTAGTGGAAGGGGTCTACGAGCAGTACTTC. V and J are TRBV7-2 and TRBJ2-7; D is perhaps TRBD1 (5 bases). Germline-derived CDR1 and CDR2 are SGHTA and FQGNSA. This CDR3 spans 14 amino acids. The V gene lost 1 base and the J gene lost 3 bases, with 10 bases spanning the gap.